These T cell receptor beta chains were read from a single sample in a study of identical twins. TCRdb fed the 5' RACE reads into MiXCR, producing one record per CDR3 protein. In the table there are under 350,000 distinct CDR3 sequences, roughly 10% of which are singletons. Separately, the same data were catalogued under a study of yellow fever vaccine responses in identical twins.

Sample: CD8+ T cells sorted from blood. Receptor source: a woman in her late teens or twenties in good health. Both conserved end residues are part of each CDR3. The D gene is left open where the match is weak. Size is omitted from some rows. Given values are once, few, many or a class for expanded clones.

many	TRBV4-1	.	TRBJ2-7	TGCGCCAGCAGCCAACCGGGACTGACCACCTACGAGCAGTACTTC	CASSQPGLTTYEQYF
.	TRBV30	TRBD2	TRBJ2-7	TGTGCCTGGAGTGTTTCGCGCGGGAGCTCCTACGAGCAGTACTTC	CAWSVSRGSSYEQYF
.	TRBV7-2	.	TRBJ2-7	TGTGCCAGCAGCTTAGGTGGTCCCTACTTTTTCGAGCAGTACTTC	CASSLGGPYFFEQYF
.	TRBV14	TRBD2	TRBJ2-1	TGTGCCAGCGCGACTAGCGGGCTATTCTACAATGAGCAGTTCTTC	CASATSGLFYNEQFF
.	TRBV6-5	.	TRBJ2-5	TGTGCCAGCAGTTACGGAGCTGGTTTGGGAGAGACCCAGTACTTC	CASSYGAGLGETQYF
many	TRBV12-3/TRBV12-4	.	TRBJ2-1	TGTGCCAGCAGTCGCCGCCCAGGGGGGGACAATGAGCAGTTCTTC	CASSRRPGGDNEQFF
.	TRBV15	.	TRBJ2-1	TGTGCCACCAGCACCGTCTGGCGGACCAAGAGCTCCTACAATGAGCAGTTCTTC	CATSTVWRTKSSYNEQFF
many	TRBV29-1	TRBD2	TRBJ2-7	TGCAGCGTTGAAGAAGCGGGAGGGAACTACGAGCAGTACTTC	CSVEEAGGNYEQYF
many	TRBV27	TRBD2	TRBJ2-2	TGTGCCAGCAGTCCAGAGACTAGCGGCACCGGGGAGCTGTTTTTT	CASSPETSGTGELFF
few	TRBV20-1	.	TRBJ1-1	TGCAGTGCTACTATGACAGCCCCGAACACTGAAGCTTTCTTT	CSATMTAPNTEAFF
many	TRBV12-3/TRBV12-4	TRBD1	TRBJ2-5	TGTGCCAGCAGTTTAGGACAGGGGAACACCAACAACCGAGAGACCCAGTACTTC	CASSLGQGNTNNRETQYF
few	TRBV5-1	TRBD2	TRBJ2-1	TGCGCCAGCAGGCCTAGCGGAGCCAATGAGCAGTTCTTC	CASRPSGANEQFF
.	TRBV5-1	TRBD1	TRBJ1-1	TGCGCCAGCAGTTCTGGGACAGCCTCGATGAACACTGAAGCTTTCTTT	CASSSGTASMNTEAFF
.	TRBV6-2/TRBV6-3	TRBD1	TRBJ2-7	TGTGCCAGCAGTTACTCTCCGACAGGGATGGACGACGAGCAGTACTTC	CASSYSPTGMDDEQYF
.	TRBV6-1	.	TRBJ1-2	TGTGCCATCACTAACAGGGACGGCTACACCTTC	CAITNRDGYTF
.	TRBV27	.	TRBJ2-1	TGTGCCAGCAGTTTATGGGTAGCGACTTACTTGAGCAATGAGCAGTTCTTC	CASSLWVATYLSNEQFF
few	TRBV7-9	TRBD2	TRBJ2-3	TGTGCCAGCAGCCCTCGACTAGCGGGGGGGCCGTCAGATACGCAGTATTTT	CASSPRLAGGPSDTQYF
many	TRBV7-9	.	TRBJ2-7	TGTGCCAGCAGCTACCCCTCCTCCTACGAGCAGTACTTC	CASSYPSSYEQYF
.	TRBV20-1	TRBD1	TRBJ2-7	TGCAGTGCTCCCCGGCTAACAGGGGAAGGGGCCCCCTACGAGCAGTACTTC	CSAPRLTGEGAPYEQYF
.	TRBV27	.	TRBJ1-1	TGTGCCAGCAGTACACAGGAGCCCGGGGATGAAGCTTTCTTT	CASSTQEPGDEAFF
many	TRBV5-1	.	TRBJ1-5	TGCGCCAGCAGCTTGGGCGGATCCCATCAGCCCCAGCATTTT	CASSLGGSHQPQHF
.	TRBV5-1	.	TRBJ1-6	TGCGCCAGCAGCTTGTTGCCCGAATCTAGTTCACCCCTCCACTTT	CASSLLPESSSPLHF
few	TRBV28	.	TRBJ2-3	TGTGCCAGCAGACCTGGACAGTTTAGCACAGATACGCAGTATTTT	CASRPGQFSTDTQYF
many	TRBV11-2	TRBD1	TRBJ1-1	TGTGCCAGCAGCTTACACGGACAGGGGGTGATGAACACTGAAGCTTTCTTT	CASSLHGQGVMNTEAFF
.	TRBV4-3	.	TRBJ2-1	TGCGCCAGCAGCCTTCGGACGGACAGCTCCTACAATGAGCAGTTCTTC	CASSLRTDSSYNEQFF
few	TRBV20-1	.	TRBJ2-4	TGCTCCGTCCCCGGGCTAGCCAAAAACATTCAGTACTTC	CSVPGLAKNIQYF
few	TRBV5-1	TRBD1	TRBJ2-1	TGCGCCAGCAGCACCTCGACAGGGGGCGACTACAATGAGCAGTTCTTC	CASSTSTGGDYNEQFF
.	TRBV7-3	.	TRBJ2-3	TGTGCCAGCAGCTTAGGCGCAGGGAAGGCAGATACGCAGTATTTT	CASSLGAGKADTQYF
few	TRBV4-3	.	TRBJ2-5	TGCGCCAGCAGCCAAGGGAGACAGTACCAAGAGACCCAGTACTTC	CASSQGRQYQETQYF
many	TRBV4-3	.	TRBJ2-1	TGCGCCAGCAGCTATCATGAGGGTGAGCAGTTCTTC	CASSYHEGEQFF
many	TRBV6-2/TRBV6-3	.	TRBJ2-1	TGTGCCAGCAGTCCCCCCTCTTTCTTC	CASSPPSFF
.	TRBV20-1	TRBD2	TRBJ2-7	TGCAGTGCTAGACCTAATAGGACTAGACTTCTCGACGAGCAGTACTTC	CSARPNRTRLLDEQYF
few	TRBV29-1	.	TRBJ1-1	TGCAGCGTTATGAGAATTGGGGCTGAAGCTTTCTTT	CSVMRIGAEAFF
few	TRBV29-1	TRBD1	TRBJ1-2	TGCAGCGCCCCCGACAGGGAGGGAGGCTACACCTTC	CSAPDREGGYTF
many	TRBV6-5	.	TRBJ2-1	TGTGCCAGCAGTTACTCGTTGGGGGAAGGGCAGTTCTTC	CASSYSLGEGQFF
few	TRBV2	TRBD2	TRBJ2-3	TGTGCCAGCATTGGCTTTTGGGGGGGGAACACAGATACGCAGTATTTT	CASIGFWGGNTDTQYF
.	TRBV27	.	TRBJ2-2	TGTGCCAGCACCTCGGGCAATACGAACACCGGGGAGCTGTTTTTT	CASTSGNTNTGELFF
.	TRBV30	.	TRBJ2-7	TGTGCCTGGAGTACAGAACAGTACACCTACGAGCAGTACTTC	CAWSTEQYTYEQYF
.	TRBV7-6	TRBD2	TRBJ2-5	TGTGCCAGCAGCTTACGGGGCCTAGCGGGGACCCAAGAGACCCAGTACTTC	CASSLRGLAGTQETQYF
.	TRBV6-4	TRBD1	TRBJ2-1	TGTGCCAGCAGTGACTCGTATGGACAGGGAAATGAGCAGTTCTTC	CASSDSYGQGNEQFF
few	TRBV27	.	TRBJ2-2	TGTGCCAGCAGTTTATCCGGGCCTGGTGCCGGGGAGCTGTTTTTT	CASSLSGPGAGELFF
.	TRBV3-1	.	TRBJ2-6	TGTGCCAGCACCCAAGCGGTCCCAGGGGCTGGGGCCAACGTCCTGACTTTC	CASTQAVPGAGANVLTF
.	TRBV25-1	.	TRBJ2-1	TGTGCCAGCAGTGTTCCGGGACCCCTTGTAAATGAGCAGTTCTTC	CASSVPGPLVNEQFF
.	TRBV20-1	TRBD1	TRBJ2-5	TGCAGTGCTAGAGAGGCTGGCGGGAGGACAGGGGGGGAGACCCAGTACTTC	CSAREAGGRTGGETQYF